Shown below are 17 T cell receptor beta chains from a single sample sequenced in a study of patients and donors after allogeneic stem cell transplantation. One entry per CDR3 protein results from TCRdb running MiXCR on the RT-PCR reads. The sample includes about a million distinct CDR3 sequences, about a sixth of them seen just once. Sequenced: blood, either unsorted or a sorted T cell fraction (not recorded which). All receptors come from a human donor who was either an allogeneic HSCT recipient or a stem cell or donor lymphocyte infusion donor (not recorded which). It is not recorded whose cells these are; they may come from a transplant donor.

This chain uses TRBV10-3 with TRBJ2-7; TRBD2 matches at 9 bases. Germline V gene lookup returns CDR1 ENHRY and CDR2 SYGVKD. V trimming: 0 bases; J trimming: 0 bases; junction bases outside the gene matches: 12. The CDR3 extends over 19 amino acids. The CDR3 loop reads CAISESRLAGVYGSYEQYF. The CDR3 DNA reads as TGTGCCATCAGTGAGTCGCGTTTAGCGGGAGTATACGGCTCCTACGAGCAGTACTTC.

The rearrangement uses TRBV9 and TRBJ2-1; TRBD2 matches at 15 bases. Per germline, CDR1 SGDLS and CDR2 YYNGEE. J lost 8 bases, V lost 1 base, and 4 bases had no gene match. CDR3 length: 16 residues. In DNA, the CDR3 is TGTGCCAGCAGCGTACCCTGGACTAGCGGGGGGGATGAGCAGTTCTTC. Encoded protein: CASSVPWTSGGDEQFF. The complete variable domain, with remaining parts taken from reference TRBV9 and TRBJ2-1, reads DSGVTQTPKHLITATGQRVTLRCSPRSGDLSVYWYQQSLDQGLQFLIQYYNGEERAKGNILERFSAQQFPDLHSELNLSSLELGDSALYFCASSVPWTSGGDEQFFGPGTRLTVL.

A few counts support this clonotype. The chain carries TRBV7-2 and TRBJ2-7, with 9 nucleotides matching TRBD1. The CDR3 consists of 15 residues. Germline loops: CDR1 SGHTA, CDR2 FQGNSA. V lost 3 bases to trimming and J lost 1 base; unmatched junction nucleotides: 4. As DNA, the CDR3 is TGTGCCAGCAGCTTTGGTGGGACAGGGTCCTACGAGCAGTACTTC. Residues: CASSFGGTGSYEQYF.

This sequence joins TRBV5-1 and TRBJ1-2, with TRBD1 identical over 10 bases. Germline lookup yields CDR1 SGHRS and CDR2 YFSETQ. V trimming: 5 bases; J trimming: 8 bases; junction bases outside the gene matches: 6. The CDR3 is made up of 13 amino acids. CDR3 DNA: TGCGCCAGCAGACAAGGACAGGGGGAAGGCTACACCTTC. Translated: CASRQGQGEGYTF.

The chain combines TRBV6-2 or TRBV6-3 with TRBJ2-7; 8 positions match TRBD2. Germline assignment: CDR1 MNHEY and CDR2 SVGEGT. The CDR3 loop spans 14 amino acids. The V gene end was trimmed by 6 bases and the J gene end by 5 bases; junction bases not matched to a gene: 9. DNA for the CDR3: TGTGCCAGCAGCCGCGGGACTAGATCCGACGAGCAGTACTTC. It is translated as CASSRGTRSDEQYF.

The rearrangement joins TRBV12-3 or TRBV12-4 to TRBJ1-2, with D uncertain. The CDR3 spans 15 residues. Trimming stripped 1 base from V and 0 bases from J, with 9 bases between. In nucleotides, the CDR3 is TGTGCCAGCAGTTTAGAGGCCAGAGCTAACTATGGCTACACCTTC. Amino acids: CASSLEARANYGYTF.

This clonotype was seen a handful of times. The rearrangement joins TRBV7-9 to TRBJ1-6; D remains unclear. This CDR3 comprises 13 residues. Germline V gives CDR1 SEHNR, CDR2 FQNEAQ (reference sequence). Trimming took off 5 bases at V and 5 bases at J, with 7 bases between the two ends. The DNA for the CDR3 is TGTGCCAGCAGCCTCCTCAATAATTCACCCCTCCACTTT. Translating gives CASSLLNNSPLHF.

This chain links TRBV5-6 with TRBJ2-7; possibly TRBD1 or TRBD2 for D (6 bases each). The CDR3 has 14 amino acids. Germline-derived CDR1 and CDR2 are SGHDT and YYEEEE. V was trimmed by 0 bases and J by 7 bases, leaving 14 bases between them. The CDR3 is CASSLDPGAGEQYF. Here the CDR3 DNA reads TGTGCCAGCAGCTTGGATCCGGGGGCGGGGGAGCAGTACTTC.

This clonotype was counted only a few times. The rearrangement uses TRBV29-1 and TRBJ2-7; 7 positions match TRBD2. The CDR3 is 15 residues long. CDR1 and CDR2 (germline): SQVTM, ANQGSEA. The ends lost 4 bases at V and 0 bases at J; junction bases unmatched: 9. In DNA form, the CDR3 reads TGCAGCGTTGTCTTGGGGGGGTCGGACTCCTACGAGCAGTACTTC. The encoded protein is CSVVLGGSDSYEQYF.

This clonotype was counted at least ten times. The V gene is TRBV3-1, the J gene TRBJ1-4, with 7 positions matching TRBD1. Germline CDR1 reads LGHDT; CDR2 reads YNNKEL (reference sequence). This CDR3 is built from 16 residues. The ends lost 1 base at V and 2 bases at J; junction bases unmatched: 4. CDR3 sequence: CASSQAEGQTNEKLFF. The CDR3 region has the DNA TGTGCCAGCAGCCAAGCTGAGGGACAGACTAATGAAAAACTGTTTTTT.

This clonotype was detected only a few times. The rearrangement joins TRBV24-1 to TRBJ1-5, with TRBD1 as a possible D gene (6 bases). Germline CDR1 is KGHDR and CDR2 is SFDVKD. The V gene lost 2 bases and the J gene lost 7 bases, with 11 bases spanning the gap. CDR3 length: 14 residues. The CDR3 sequence: CATSDYRDPQPQHF. CDR3 DNA: TGTGCCACCAGTGATTACAGGGATCCCCAGCCCCAGCATTTT.

This clonotype turned up a few times. V usage is TRBV5-1 and J usage is TRBJ2-7; D might be TRBD2 (6 bases). CDR1 is SGHRS, CDR2 YFSETQ, per germline. V lost 5 bases and J 0 bases, leaving 9 bases between the germline ends. This CDR3 region has 13 residues. CDR3 in DNA: TGCGCCAGCAGTCAGCGGGTCTCCTACGAGCAGTACTTC. Translated, it gives CASSQRVSYEQYF.

The chain recombines TRBV20-1 with TRBJ1-3; maybe TRBD1 (6 bases). This CDR3 has 14 residues. Germline assignment: CDR1 DFQATT and CDR2 SNEGSKA (reference sequence). Trimming took off 0 bases at V and 2 bases at J, with 8 bases between the two ends. The CDR3 nucleotides are TGCAGTGCTAGAGAACAGGGTGCTGGAAACACCATATATTTT. This gives the protein CSAREQGAGNTIYF.

This clonotype was seen repeatedly, ten times or more. This sequence joins TRBV12-3 or TRBV12-4 and TRBJ2-3; tentatively, D is TRBD1 (7 bases). CDR3 size: 15 residues. The germline V and J ends were trimmed by 3 bases and 2 bases, with 12 bases remaining between them. The CDR3 DNA reads TGTGCCAGCAGTTTGACAGGGAGGATCACAGATACGCAGTATTTT. Its translation: CASSLTGRITDTQYF.

The CDR3: CASRRQGDNEQFF. CDR3 nucleotide sequence: TGTGCCAGCAGGCGACAGGGGGACAATGAGCAGTTCTTC. V and J are TRBV2 and TRBJ2-1, with TRBD1 identical over 9 bases. CDR1 and CDR2 from the germline V gene are SNHLY and FYNNEI. The ends lost 6 bases at V and 5 bases at J; junction bases unmatched: 2. This CDR3 comprises 13 residues.

This clonotype was found a few times. The chain combines TRBV5-1 with TRBJ2-3; D gene unclear. V lost 3 bases and J 2 bases, leaving 10 bases between the germline ends. Germline lookup yields CDR1 SGHRS and CDR2 YFSETQ. The length of the CDR3 is 14 residues. CDR3 in DNA: TGCGCCAGCAGCTCCTCACATTACACAGATACGCAGTATTTT. Protein sequence: CASSSSHYTDTQYF.

The chain links TRBV2 to TRBJ2-4; D unresolved. Germline V gene data show CDR1 as SNHLY and CDR2 as FYNNEI. CDR3 size: 12 residues. Trimming pared 3 bases from V and 6 bases from J, leaving 6 bases between. The CDR3 sequence: CASSDSVNIQYF. The CDR3, as DNA: TGTGCCAGCAGTGATTCGGTAAACATTCAGTACTTC. Based on the CDR3 plus reference TRBV2 and TRBJ2-4, the full variable domain is EPEVTQTPSHQVTQMGQEVILRCVPISNHLYFYWYRQILGQKVEFLVSFYNNEISEKSEIFDDQFSVERPDGSNFTLKIRSTKLEDSAMYFCASSDSVNIQYFGAGTRLSVL.